A selection of T cell receptor beta chains follows, all from one sample in a study of identical twins. TCRdb recomputed calls from the 5' RACE reads with MiXCR, one row per CDR3 protein. The data show over 200,000 distinct CDR3 sequences, 10% seen once. Sequenced input: memory T cells sorted from blood. The receptors originated from a man between 50 and 59 years old in good health. CDR3s include the opening cysteine and the closing phenylalanine or tryptophan. Fields, in order: V gene, J gene, clone size, D gene, CDR3 DNA, CDR3 protein. D genes are given only for firm matches. A clone size is listed for some rows: how often the clone was seen (once, few, many), or a class if it is expanded.

TRBV7-2	TRBJ1-4	many	.	TGTGCCAGCAGCTTAGTGACTTCCGGCGAACTGTTTTTT	CASSLVTSGELFF
TRBV9	TRBJ2-7	few	TRBD1	TGTGCCAGCAGCGAGAGACAGGGGTACGAGCAGTACTTC	CASSERQGYEQYF
TRBV7-8	TRBJ2-1	few	.	TGTGCCAGCAGCTTAGCACGGCTATCCTCCTACAATGAGCAGTTCTTC	CASSLARLSSYNEQFF
TRBV7-9	TRBJ2-7	many	.	TGTGCCAGCAGCTTAGTGGGCAGGGGGGACTACGAGCAGTACTTC	CASSLVGRGDYEQYF
TRBV27	TRBJ2-5	many	TRBD2	TGTGCCAGCAGATCGGGACTAGCGGGATCTCAGTACTTC	CASRSGLAGSQYF
TRBV6-2/TRBV6-3	TRBJ2-2	.	TRBD2	TGTGCCAGCAGTTTCATAGCGGGCAACGCGAACACCGGGGAGCTGTTTTTT	CASSFIAGNANTGELFF
TRBV5-4	TRBJ2-3	once	TRBD2	TGTGCCAGCAGCGCCCCTAGCGGGAAAGGCACAGATACGCAGTATTTT	CASSAPSGKGTDTQYF
TRBV28	TRBJ2-7	.	.	TGTGCCACCACTGTACTAGGCGACCCATCCTACGAGCAGTACTTC	CATTVLGDPSYEQYF
TRBV6-2/TRBV6-3	TRBJ1-1	.	.	TGTGCCAGCAGTTACGGGGGGGGCCCCACTGAAGCTTTCTTT	CASSYGGGPTEAFF
TRBV15	TRBJ1-3	.	.	TGTGCCACCAGCAGAGCGGGGGGAGGTGGAAACACCATATATTTT	CATSRAGGGGNTIYF
TRBV15	TRBJ1-6	few	.	TGTGCCACCAGCGGGCGGGACCTCGCATTATCACCCCTCCACTTT	CATSGRDLALSPLHF
TRBV6-2/TRBV6-3	TRBJ1-5	.	TRBD1	TGTGCCAGCGGGAATCGGGGGACAGGGCTAATCAGCCTGGCCGTTAGCAATCAGCCCCAGCATTTT	CASGNRGTGLISLAVSNQPQHF
TRBV29-1	TRBJ2-7	.	.	TGCATCCTTAAGGGGAGACGCTACGAGCAGTACTTC	CILKGRRYEQYF
TRBV28	TRBJ2-3	.	TRBD2	TGTGCCAGCAGCAAACTAGCGTCTTACACAGATACGCAGTATTTT	CASSKLASYTDTQYF
TRBV5-6	TRBJ2-7	many	TRBD1	TGTGCCAGCAGCTCCTGGGGGACAGGGTTCAACGAGCAGTACTTC	CASSSWGTGFNEQYF
TRBV7-9	TRBJ2-5	many	.	TGTGCCAGCAGTTCTGGTCCGATCCAAGAGACCCAGTACTTC	CASSSGPIQETQYF
TRBV20-1	TRBJ2-3	few	TRBD1	TGCAGTGCACGGGAACAGGGGACAGATACGCAGTATTTT	CSAREQGTDTQYF
TRBV3-1	TRBJ2-7	many	.	TGTGCCAGCAGCCAAGGTATCAGCGGTAGCTCCTACGAGCAGTACTTC	CASSQGISGSSYEQYF
TRBV7-2	TRBJ2-5	.	TRBD1	TGTGCCAGCAGCTTGGGACCGGGACAGAATTTGGAAGTTCGCTTC	CASSLGPGQNLEVRF
TRBV4-1	TRBJ1-6	.	TRBD1	TGCGCCAGCAGCCTAGGACAGGATTATAATTCACCCCTCCACTTT	CASSLGQDYNSPLHF
TRBV5-6	TRBJ1-2	.	.	TGTGCCAGCAGCGCCGCGCCTAACTATGGCTACACCTTC	CASSAAPNYGYTF
TRBV6-2/TRBV6-3	TRBJ2-6	many	.	TGTGCCAGCAGCCCAATCTCAGGCTATTCCTCTGGGGCCAACGTCCTGACTTTC	CASSPISGYSSGANVLTF
TRBV20-1	TRBJ2-3	once	TRBD1	TGCAGTGCCAGAGGCTGGGGTGACAGGGGTTTCGCAGATACGCAGTATTTT	CSARGWGDRGFADTQYF
TRBV18	TRBJ2-7	.	TRBD2	TGTGCCAGCTCAGCGGGACTAGCTTACGAGCAGTACTTC	CASSAGLAYEQYF
TRBV5-1	TRBJ1-1	.	TRBD1	TGCGCCAGCAGCTTGGTGACAGGGGTTGAAGCTTTCTTT	CASSLVTGVEAFF
TRBV7-8	TRBJ2-1	many	.	TGTGCCAGCAGCTTAGCGCTGTTAACCTCCTACAATGAGCAGTTCTTC	CASSLALLTSYNEQFF
TRBV2	TRBJ2-7	.	.	TGTGCCAGCGTGCGACGGGGGAACTACGAGCAGTACTTC	CASVRRGNYEQYF
TRBV9	TRBJ1-3	.	.	TGTGCCAGCAGCGGAGCGGTTAGTGGAAACACCATATATTTT	CASSGAVSGNTIYF
TRBV27	TRBJ2-7	few	TRBD2	TGTGCCAGCAGTTTTTCCGGGACTAGGGGTGAGCAGTACTTC	CASSFSGTRGEQYF
TRBV5-1	TRBJ1-2	many	.	TGCGCCAGCAGCTTGGACGGGGGAATTGGTAACTATGGCTACACCTTC	CASSLDGGIGNYGYTF
TRBV5-1	TRBJ1-1	few	TRBD1	TGCGCCAGCAGCTCGACAGGGGGCCATACTGAAGCTTTCTTT	CASSSTGGHTEAFF
TRBV6-2/TRBV6-3	TRBJ2-5	.	.	TGTGCCAGCAGTACAGACCGCCGACTTCATACCCAGTACTTC	CASSTDRRLHTQYF
TRBV30	TRBJ2-2	few	.	TGTGCCTGGAGTGTCGCCGGGGAGCTGTTTTTT	CAWSVAGELFF
TRBV2	TRBJ2-2	many	TRBD2	TGTGCCAGCAGACGACTAGCGGGGAGCACCGGGGAGCTGTTTTTT	CASRRLAGSTGELFF
TRBV4-1	TRBJ2-1	few	TRBD2	TGCGCCAGCAGCCAAGAGGCTGCGCGGGGGGGTTACAATGAGCAGTTCTTC	CASSQEAARGGYNEQFF
TRBV29-1	TRBJ2-1	.	.	TGCAGCGTCCAAAATGAGCAGTTCTTC	CSVQNEQFF
TRBV4-1	TRBJ2-5	.	.	TGCGCCAGCAGCCAAGAAGGAAACCCCCAAGAGACCCAGTACTTC	CASSQEGNPQETQYF
TRBV20-1	TRBJ2-1	few	TRBD2	TGCAGTGCTAGTGGGACTAGCGGTTTTGATGAGCAGTTCTTC	CSASGTSGFDEQFF
TRBV18	TRBJ2-1	many	.	TGTGCCAGCTCACCACCGACCCTGGGGGAGCAGTTCTTC	CASSPPTLGEQFF
TRBV6-1	TRBJ2-7	many	.	TGTGCCAGCAGTCGAAACTCAGGCCCTCTCGAGCAGTACTTC	CASSRNSGPLEQYF
TRBV5-5	TRBJ1-5	.	.	TGTGCCAGCAGCTTGTTTCCCACTGAGGCCCAGCCCCAGCATTTT	CASSLFPTEAQPQHF
TRBV20-1	TRBJ1-5	.	.	TGCAGTGCTAGTTCCAGAATCGGGCAGCCCCAGCATTTT	CSASSRIGQPQHF
TRBV30	TRBJ2-1	.	TRBD2	TGTGCCTGGAGTGTAGGGGACTACTCCTACAATGAGCAGTTCTTC	CAWSVGDYSYNEQFF
TRBV6-1	TRBJ1-5	many	TRBD1	TGTGCCAGCAGAACCACTACAGGGGTGGGCAATCAGCCCCAGCATTTT	CASRTTTGVGNQPQHF
TRBV11-2	TRBJ2-7	.	TRBD1	TGTGCCAGCAGGGGACAGGGATATTACGAGCAGTACTTC	CASRGQGYYEQYF
TRBV5-1	TRBJ2-7	.	.	TGCGCCAGCAGTAGTGACAGGACGGGGGAGCAGTACTTC	CASSSDRTGEQYF
TRBV16	TRBJ2-1	few	.	TGTGCCAGCAGCCTCAAACAATCTCGGGGTTTGGGCAATGAGCAGTTCTTC	CASSLKQSRGLGNEQFF
TRBV18	TRBJ2-5	few	.	TGTGCCAGCTCAGAGACAGACGTTACCCAGTACTTC	CASSETDVTQYF
TRBV7-2	TRBJ2-7	many	TRBD1	TGTGCCAGCAGTTATACCGGGACAGGGGGACGCGAGCAGTACTTC	CASSYTGTGGREQYF
TRBV6-6	TRBJ2-5	.	.	TGTGCCAGCAGACCCCACGGACAAGAGACCCAGTACTTC	CASRPHGQETQYF
TRBV29-1	TRBJ2-5	.	TRBD1	TGCAGCGTTGAAGTCGGGACAGGCTATGCGGCCCAGTACTTC	CSVEVGTGYAAQYF
TRBV6-1	TRBJ2-5	many	.	TGTGCCAGCAGCGTATCGGTAGGGCTAGAGACCCAGTACTTC	CASSVSVGLETQYF
TRBV7-2	TRBJ1-2	.	.	TGTGCCAGCAGCTTAGGCCCTGGCGGCCCTGGCTACACCTTC	CASSLGPGGPGYTF
TRBV12-3/TRBV12-4	TRBJ2-7	many	.	TGTGCCAGCAGTAGCCTTCGGGGCGGGGCGACCTACGAGCAGTACTTC	CASSSLRGGATYEQYF
TRBV24-1	TRBJ2-2	few	.	TGTGCCACCAGTGAAGTGAACACCGGGGAGCTGTTTTTT	CATSEVNTGELFF
TRBV21-1	TRBJ2-2	.	.	.	CASSKGEGIRTPGSCFF
TRBV4-3	TRBJ2-2	few	.	TGCGCCAGCAGCCAAGTTTCAGGGTTTGGCACCGGGGAGCTGTTTTTT	CASSQVSGFGTGELFF